A selection of T cell receptor beta chains follows, all from one sample in a study of cytomegalovirus exposure and HLA in healthy donors. The table came from immunoSEQ multiplex PCR; TCRdb's copy has only in-frame clones and leaves some out. The repertoire consists of about 95,000 clones, with around 85% occurring once and the leading ten covering about 20%. The specimen was PBMCs. The receptors come from a man aged 18-30 years in good health and CMV-seropositive. Each CDR3 is given with its conserved first and last residue. D genes are given only for firm matches.

>TRBJ2-1|.|TRBV28
CASSPPGEWDEQFF
>TRBJ2-2|TRBD2|TRBV10-1
CATSGGTNTGELFF
>TRBJ1-2|TRBD1|TRBV4-1
CASSPWTGDYGYTF
>TRBJ2-1|.|TRBV27
CASSLLNEQFF
>TRBJ2-2|TRBD1|TRBV27
CASSSRGTGELFF
>TRBJ2-5|TRBD2|TRBV6-1
CASTGTSGSPETQYF
>TRBJ2-5|TRBD1|TRBV5-1
CASSMDRGAQETQYF
>TRBJ2-1|TRBD2|TRBV11-3
CASSFPTSGRIYEQFF
>TRBJ1-4|TRBD1|TRBV28
CASKWTGREKLFF
>TRBJ2-7|TRBD2|TRBV4-2
CASSQGGGETEQYF
>TRBJ1-2|.|TRBV6-6
CASSYSTERAGYTF
>TRBJ2-2|TRBD2|TRBV4-2
CASSQAGGQDTGELFF
>TRBJ2-1|.|TRBV15
CATSRDLGGGYNEQFF
>TRBJ1-1|TRBD1|TRBV10-3
CAISGDRSMNTEAFF
>TRBJ2-5|.|TRBV27
CASSLSAFQGQETQYF
>TRBJ1-1|.|TRBV25-1
CASSEGAGVFTEAFF
>TRBJ2-1|TRBD1|TRBV9
CASSITTGMVSLNEQFF
>TRBJ1-2|.|TRBV6-1
CASSEIWSKGGVGYGYTF
>TRBJ1-1|.|TRBV28
CASKTGMNTEAFF
>TRBJ1-2|.|TRBV28
CASRPPGGVAGYTF
>TRBJ1-1|.|TRBV5-6
CASTPRGDPTEAFF
>TRBJ2-7|TRBD1|TRBV28
CASSSTRVRDRMDYEQYF
>TRBJ1-3|TRBD1|TRBV6-6
CASSYTTGGRNTIYF
>TRBJ1-2|TRBD1|TRBV27
CASSLSRTGGSGYTF
>TRBJ2-3|.|TRBV5-1
CASSLRVLRPTDTQYF
>TRBJ2-1|.|TRBV27
CASSLSGLSYNEQFF
>TRBJ2-1|.|TRBV30
CAWSVSPYNEQFF
>TRBJ2-7|.|TRBV4-1
CASSQVQRGSGSYEQYF
>TRBJ2-5|TRBD2|TRBV6-1
CASSVGTSGWVGQETQYF
>TRBJ1-5|.|TRBV5-5
CASSSLYSNQPQHF
>TRBJ1-2|.|TRBV4-1
CASSQVGQNYGYTF
>TRBJ2-4|TRBD2|TRBV6-1
CASSAGLATQAKNIQYF
>TRBJ1-3|.|TRBV19
CASSIDRGRRNTIYF
>TRBJ1-1|.|TRBV5-4
CASSLGAQAQAFF
>TRBJ2-1|TRBD2|TRBV7-9
CASSLVEDSGSEGNEQFF
>TRBJ2-5|TRBD1|TRBV6-4
CASSGVGDRGETQYF
>TRBJ1-1|.|TRBV7-2
CASSLVRGVEAFF
>TRBJ2-2|.|TRBV28
CASSLYRDGNGELFF
>TRBJ1-3|TRBD1|TRBV28
CASSGTGSGNTIYF
>TRBJ2-3|TRBD2|TRBV5-5
CASSPGGGWTDTQYF
>TRBJ2-3|TRBD2|TRBV7-2
CASSLTSGSTDTQYF
>TRBJ2-7|.|TRBV4-1
CASSQDVSGGTYEQYF
>TRBJ2-7|TRBD1|TRBV30
CAWNSGTGNYEQYF
>TRBJ2-3|TRBD2|TRBV10-3
CAISQRGSGTTSTDTQYF
>TRBJ2-1|.|TRBV10-3
CAIRRREGDNEQFF
>TRBJ2-3|.|TRBV28
CASRATDTQYF
>TRBJ1-5|.|TRBV27
CASSLSGQLNQPQHF
>TRBJ2-3|.|TRBV7-2
CASSLASATDTQYF
>TRBJ2-1|.|TRBV5-1
CASSSGYNEQFF
>TRBJ2-3|.|TRBV6-1
CASSVGQGPDTQYF
>TRBJ1-4|TRBD1|TRBV2
CASSKDRGNEKLFF
>TRBJ1-2|TRBD1|TRBV9
CASSKGQAVNYGYTF
>TRBJ1-3|.|TRBV9
CASSEQGRENTIYF
>TRBJ2-2|.|TRBV5-1
CASRVSGELFF
>TRBJ2-5|TRBD1|TRBV7-9
CASSTNAHGRGETQYF
>TRBJ1-5|.|TRBV2
CASEDRILPRNQPQHF
>TRBJ2-5|.|TRBV6-5
CASRFAGKETQYF
>TRBJ1-1|.|TRBV2
CASPQELNTEAFF
>TRBJ2-1|.|TRBV5-1
CASSWRTGNNEQFF